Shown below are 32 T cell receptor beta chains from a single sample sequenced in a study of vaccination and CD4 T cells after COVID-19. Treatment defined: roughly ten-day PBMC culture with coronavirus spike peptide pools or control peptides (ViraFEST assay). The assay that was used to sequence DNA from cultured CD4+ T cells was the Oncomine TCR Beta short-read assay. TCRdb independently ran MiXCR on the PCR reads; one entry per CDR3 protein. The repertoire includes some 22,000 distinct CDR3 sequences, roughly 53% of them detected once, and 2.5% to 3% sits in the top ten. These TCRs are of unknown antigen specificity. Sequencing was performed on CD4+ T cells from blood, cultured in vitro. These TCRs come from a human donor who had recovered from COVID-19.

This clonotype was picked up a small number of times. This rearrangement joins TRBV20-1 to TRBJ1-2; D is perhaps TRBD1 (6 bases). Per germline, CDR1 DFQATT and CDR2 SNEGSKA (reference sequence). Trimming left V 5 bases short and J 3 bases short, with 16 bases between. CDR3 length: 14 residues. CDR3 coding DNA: TGCAGTGCTGGGGGAGGCAGGGGTGACTATGGCTACACCTTC. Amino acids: CSAGGGRGDYGYTF.

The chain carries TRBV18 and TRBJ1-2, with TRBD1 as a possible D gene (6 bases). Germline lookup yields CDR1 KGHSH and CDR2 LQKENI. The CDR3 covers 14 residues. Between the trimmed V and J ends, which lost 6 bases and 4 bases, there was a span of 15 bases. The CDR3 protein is CASSSNRDGYGYTF. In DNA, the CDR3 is TGTGCCAGCTCGTCAAACAGGGATGGCTATGGCTACACCTTC.

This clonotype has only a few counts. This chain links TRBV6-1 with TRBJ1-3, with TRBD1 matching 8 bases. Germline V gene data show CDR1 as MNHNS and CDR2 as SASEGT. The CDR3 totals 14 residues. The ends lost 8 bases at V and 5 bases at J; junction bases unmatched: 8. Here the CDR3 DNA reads TGTGCCAGCTGGGCCAGGGGGCTGAGAAACACCATATATTTT. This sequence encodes CASWARGLRNTIYF.

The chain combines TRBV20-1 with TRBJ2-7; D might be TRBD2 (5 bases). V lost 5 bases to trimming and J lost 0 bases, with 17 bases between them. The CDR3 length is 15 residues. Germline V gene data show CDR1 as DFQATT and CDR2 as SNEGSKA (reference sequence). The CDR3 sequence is CSASRGQISSYEQYF. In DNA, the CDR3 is TGCAGTGCTTCCCGAGGGCAGATCAGCTCCTACGAGCAGTACTTC.

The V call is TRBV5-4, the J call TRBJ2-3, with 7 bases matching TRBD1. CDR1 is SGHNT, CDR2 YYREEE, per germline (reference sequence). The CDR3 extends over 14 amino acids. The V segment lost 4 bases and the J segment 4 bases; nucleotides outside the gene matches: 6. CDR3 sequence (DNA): TGTGCCAGCAGCGCCGCAGGGGGAGCAGATACGCAGTATTTT. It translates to CASSAAGGADTQYF.

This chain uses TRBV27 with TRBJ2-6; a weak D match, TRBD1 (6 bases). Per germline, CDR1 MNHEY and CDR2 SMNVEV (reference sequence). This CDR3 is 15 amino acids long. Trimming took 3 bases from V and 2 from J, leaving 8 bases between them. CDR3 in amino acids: CASSFRGAGANVLTF. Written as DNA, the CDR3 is TGTGCCAGCAGTTTCAGGGGTGCTGGGGCCAACGTCCTGACTTTC.

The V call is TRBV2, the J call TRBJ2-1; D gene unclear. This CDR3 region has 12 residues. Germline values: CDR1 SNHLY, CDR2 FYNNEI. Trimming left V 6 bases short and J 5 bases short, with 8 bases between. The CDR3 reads CASRAGNNEQFF. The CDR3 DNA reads TGTGCCAGCAGGGCCGGAAACAATGAGCAGTTCTTC.

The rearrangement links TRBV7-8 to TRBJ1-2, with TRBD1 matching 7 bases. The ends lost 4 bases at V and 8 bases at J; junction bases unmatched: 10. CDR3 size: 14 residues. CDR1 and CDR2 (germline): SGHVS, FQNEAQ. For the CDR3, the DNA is TGTGCCAGCAGCTCAGGGGGGGGATTGAGGGGCTACACCTTC. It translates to CASSSGGGLRGYTF. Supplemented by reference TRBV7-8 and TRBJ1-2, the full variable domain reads GAGVSQSPRYKVAKRGQDVALRCDPISGHVSLFWYQQALGQGPEFLTYFQNEAQLDKSGLPSDRFFAERPEGSVSTLKIQRTQQEDSAVYLCASSSGGGLRGYTFGSGTRLTVV.

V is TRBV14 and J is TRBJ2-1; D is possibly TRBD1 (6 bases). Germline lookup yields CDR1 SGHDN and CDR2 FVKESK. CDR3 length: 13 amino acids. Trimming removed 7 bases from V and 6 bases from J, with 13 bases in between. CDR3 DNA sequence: TGTGCCAGCAAGCGCACAGGGCCCAATGAGCAGTTCTTC. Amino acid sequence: CASKRTGPNEQFF.

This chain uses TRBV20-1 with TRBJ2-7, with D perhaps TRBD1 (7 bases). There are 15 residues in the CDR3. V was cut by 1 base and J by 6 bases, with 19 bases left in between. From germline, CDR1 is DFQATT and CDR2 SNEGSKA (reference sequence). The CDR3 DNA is TGCAGTGCTAGAGCGACCAGGGGGGACCCGGGCGAGCAGTACTTC. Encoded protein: CSARATRGDPGEQYF.

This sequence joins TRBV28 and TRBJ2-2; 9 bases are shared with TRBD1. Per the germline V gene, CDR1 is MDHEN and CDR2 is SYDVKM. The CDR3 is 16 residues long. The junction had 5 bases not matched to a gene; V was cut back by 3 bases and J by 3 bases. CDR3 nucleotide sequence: TGTGCCAGCAGTTTTACCGGGACAGGGTACACCGGGGAGCTGTTTTTT. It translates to CASSFTGTGYTGELFF. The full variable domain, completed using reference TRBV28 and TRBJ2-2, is DVKVTQSSRYLVKRTGEKVFLECVQDMDHENMFWYRQDPGLGLRLIYFSYDVKMKEKGDIPEGYSVSREKKERFSLILESASTNQTSMYLCASSFTGTGYTGELFFGEGSRLTVL.

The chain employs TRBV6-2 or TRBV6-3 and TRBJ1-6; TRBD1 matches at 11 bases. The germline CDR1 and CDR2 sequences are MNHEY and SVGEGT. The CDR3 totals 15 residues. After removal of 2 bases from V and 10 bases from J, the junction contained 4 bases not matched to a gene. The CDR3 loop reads CASSYGDRGNSPLHF. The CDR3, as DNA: TGTGCCAGCAGTTACGGGGACAGGGGGAACTCACCCCTCCACTTT.

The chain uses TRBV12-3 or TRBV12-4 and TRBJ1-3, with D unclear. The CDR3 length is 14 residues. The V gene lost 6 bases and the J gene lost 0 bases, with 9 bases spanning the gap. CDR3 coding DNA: TGTGCCAGCAGCCGACAAGGCTCTGGAAACACCATATATTTT. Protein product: CASSRQGSGNTIYF.

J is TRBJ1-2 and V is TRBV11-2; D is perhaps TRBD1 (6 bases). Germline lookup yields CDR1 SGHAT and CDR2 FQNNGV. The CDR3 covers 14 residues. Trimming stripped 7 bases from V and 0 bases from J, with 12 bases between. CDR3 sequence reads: CASTPEGANYGYTF. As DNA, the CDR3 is TGTGCCAGCACCCCCGAGGGGGCTAACTATGGCTACACCTTC.

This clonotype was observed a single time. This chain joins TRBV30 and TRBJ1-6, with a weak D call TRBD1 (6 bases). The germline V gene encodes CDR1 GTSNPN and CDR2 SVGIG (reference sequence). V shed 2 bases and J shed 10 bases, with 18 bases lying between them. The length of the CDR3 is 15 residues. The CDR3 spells CAWSRGTLDRSPLHF. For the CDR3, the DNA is TGTGCCTGGAGTAGGGGGACACTAGATCGATCACCCCTCCACTTT.

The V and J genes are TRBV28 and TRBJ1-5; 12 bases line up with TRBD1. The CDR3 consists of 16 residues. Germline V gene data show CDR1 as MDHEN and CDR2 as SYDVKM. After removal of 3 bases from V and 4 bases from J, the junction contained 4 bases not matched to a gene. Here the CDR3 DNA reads TGTGCCAGCAGTTTGGGGACAGGGGGCAGGAATCAGCCCCAGCATTTT. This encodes CASSLGTGGRNQPQHF.

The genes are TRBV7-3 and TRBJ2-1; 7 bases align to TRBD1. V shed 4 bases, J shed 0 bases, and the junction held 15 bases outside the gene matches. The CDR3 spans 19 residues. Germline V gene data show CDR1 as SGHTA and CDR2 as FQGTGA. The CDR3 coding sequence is TGTGCCAGCAGCTCCACAGGGGACCGCGTCCGGAGCTCCTACAATGAGCAGTTCTTC. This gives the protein CASSSTGDRVRSSYNEQFF.

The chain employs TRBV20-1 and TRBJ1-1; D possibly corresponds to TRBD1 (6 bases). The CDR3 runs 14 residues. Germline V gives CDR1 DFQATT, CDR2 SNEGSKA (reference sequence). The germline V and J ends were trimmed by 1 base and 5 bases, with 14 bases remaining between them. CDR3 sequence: CSARVSQQGTEAFF. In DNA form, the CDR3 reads TGCAGTGCTAGAGTTAGTCAGCAGGGGACTGAAGCTTTCTTT.

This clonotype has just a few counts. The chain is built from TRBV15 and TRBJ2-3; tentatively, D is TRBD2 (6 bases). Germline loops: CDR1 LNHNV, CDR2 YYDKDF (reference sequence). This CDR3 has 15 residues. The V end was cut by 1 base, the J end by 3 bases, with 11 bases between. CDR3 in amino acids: CATSRAGVGTDTQYF. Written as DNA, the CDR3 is TGTGCCACCAGCAGAGCGGGGGTGGGGACAGATACGCAGTATTTT.

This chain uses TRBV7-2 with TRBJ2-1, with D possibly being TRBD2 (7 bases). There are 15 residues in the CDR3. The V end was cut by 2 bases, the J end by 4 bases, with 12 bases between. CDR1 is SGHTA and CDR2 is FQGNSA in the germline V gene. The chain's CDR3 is CASSLSGGGYNEQFF. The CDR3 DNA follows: TGTGCCAGCAGCTTATCGGGGGGCGGTTACAATGAGCAGTTCTTC.

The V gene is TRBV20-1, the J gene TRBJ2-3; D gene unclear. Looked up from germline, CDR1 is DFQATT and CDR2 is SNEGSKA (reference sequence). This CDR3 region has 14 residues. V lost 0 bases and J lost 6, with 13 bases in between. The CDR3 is CSARDQSQRDTQYF. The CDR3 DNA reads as TGCAGTGCTAGAGATCAATCTCAACGGGATACGCAGTATTTT.

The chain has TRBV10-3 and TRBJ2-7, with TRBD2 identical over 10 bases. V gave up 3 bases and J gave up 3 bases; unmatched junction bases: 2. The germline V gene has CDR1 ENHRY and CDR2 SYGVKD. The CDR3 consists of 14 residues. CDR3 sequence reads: CAISDSGGIYEQYF. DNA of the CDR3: TGTGCCATCAGTGATAGCGGGGGGATCTACGAGCAGTACTTC.

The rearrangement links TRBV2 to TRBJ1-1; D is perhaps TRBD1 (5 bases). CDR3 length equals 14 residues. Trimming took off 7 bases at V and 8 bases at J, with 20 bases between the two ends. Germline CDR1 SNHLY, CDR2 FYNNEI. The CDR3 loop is CASTLGPARPEAFF. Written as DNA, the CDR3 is TGTGCCAGCACCCTGGGACCCGCCCGGCCGGAAGCTTTCTTT. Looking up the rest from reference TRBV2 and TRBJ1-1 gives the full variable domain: EPEVTQTPSHQVTQMGQEVILRCVPISNHLYFYWYRQILGQKVEFLVSFYNNEISEKSEIFDDQFSVERPDGSNFTLKIRSTKLEDSAMYFCASTLGPARPEAFFGQGTRLTVV.

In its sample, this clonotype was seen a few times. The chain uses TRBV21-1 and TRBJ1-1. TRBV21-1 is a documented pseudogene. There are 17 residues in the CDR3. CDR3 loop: CASSKSNPMVGTGEAFF. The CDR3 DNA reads TGTGCCAGCAGCAAAAGTAATCCCATGGTGGGAACTGGTGAAGCTTTCTTT.

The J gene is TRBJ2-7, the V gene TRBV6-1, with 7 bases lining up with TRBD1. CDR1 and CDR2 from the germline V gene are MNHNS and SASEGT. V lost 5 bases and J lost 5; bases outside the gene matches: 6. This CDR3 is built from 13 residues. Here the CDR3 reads CASSRDRDNEQYF. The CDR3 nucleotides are TGTGCCAGCAGTCGCGACAGGGACAACGAGCAGTACTTC.

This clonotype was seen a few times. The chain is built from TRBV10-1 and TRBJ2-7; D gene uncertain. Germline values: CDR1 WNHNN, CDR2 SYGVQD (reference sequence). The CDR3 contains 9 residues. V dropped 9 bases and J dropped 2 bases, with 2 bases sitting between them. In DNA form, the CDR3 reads TGCGCCAGGACCTACGAGCAGTACTTC. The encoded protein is CARTYEQYF.

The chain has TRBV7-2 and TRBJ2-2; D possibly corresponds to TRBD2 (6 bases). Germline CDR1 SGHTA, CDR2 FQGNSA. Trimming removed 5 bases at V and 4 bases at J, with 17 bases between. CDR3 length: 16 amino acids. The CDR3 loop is CASSPRLGAGTGELFF. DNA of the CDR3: TGTGCCAGCAGCCCCCGACTAGGCGCGGGCACCGGGGAGCTGTTTTTT.

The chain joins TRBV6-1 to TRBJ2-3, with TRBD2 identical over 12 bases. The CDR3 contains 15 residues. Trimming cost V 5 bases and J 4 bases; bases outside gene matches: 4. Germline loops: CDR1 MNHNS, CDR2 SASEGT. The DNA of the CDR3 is TGTGCCAGCAGTCGACTAGCGGGAGCGCCAGATACGCAGTATTTT. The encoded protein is CASSRLAGAPDTQYF.

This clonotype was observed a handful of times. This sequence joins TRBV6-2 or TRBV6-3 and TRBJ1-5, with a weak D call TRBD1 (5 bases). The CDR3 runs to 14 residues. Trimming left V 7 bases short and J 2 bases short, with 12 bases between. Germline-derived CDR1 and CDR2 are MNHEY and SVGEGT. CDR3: CASTSGGGNQPQHF. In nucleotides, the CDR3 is TGTGCCAGCACCAGTGGGGGGGGCAATCAGCCCCAGCATTTT.

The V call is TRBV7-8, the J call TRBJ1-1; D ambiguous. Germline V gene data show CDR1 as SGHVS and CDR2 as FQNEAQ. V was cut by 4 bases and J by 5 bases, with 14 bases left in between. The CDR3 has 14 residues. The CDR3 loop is CASSSREGQTEAFF. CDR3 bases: TGTGCCAGCAGCTCTAGGGAAGGGCAGACTGAAGCTTTCTTT.

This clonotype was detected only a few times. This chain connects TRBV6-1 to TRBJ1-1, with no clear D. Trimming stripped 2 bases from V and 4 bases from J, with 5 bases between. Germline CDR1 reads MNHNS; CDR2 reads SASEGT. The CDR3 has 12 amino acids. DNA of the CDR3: TGTGCCAGCAGTGAATGGGTCACTGAAGCTTTCTTT. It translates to CASSEWVTEAFF.

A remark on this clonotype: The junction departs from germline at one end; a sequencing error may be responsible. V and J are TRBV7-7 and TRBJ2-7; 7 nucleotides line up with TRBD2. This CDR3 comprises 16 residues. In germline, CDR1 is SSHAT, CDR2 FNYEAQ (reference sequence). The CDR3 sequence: CASSRTRVFKPYEQYF. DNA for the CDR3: TGTGCTAGCAGCCGGACTAGGGTTTTTAAGCCCTACGAGCAGTACTTC.